This T cell receptor beta chain is drawn from a study of T cell responses to AZD1222 COVID-19 vaccine. Germline V CDR1 and CDR2: SGHVS, FNYEAQ. The CDR3 totals 15 residues. Germline trimming cut 4 bases from V and 2 bases from J; bases unmatched to any gene: 7. Sequencing used immunoSEQ multiplex PCR; TCRdb keeps in-frame clones, though not all of them. The table lists some 160,000 clones, around 93% of them singletons. The chain employs TRBV7-6 and TRBJ2-7; TRBD1 matches at 8 bases. The origin of this receptor is an adult in good health. The specimen comprised peripheral blood, sampled on day 0 of AZD1222 vaccination. The CDR3 bases are TGTGCCAGCAGCTCCTATACGGGACAGGCCTACGAGCAGTACTTC. Translation: CASSSYTGQAYEQYF.